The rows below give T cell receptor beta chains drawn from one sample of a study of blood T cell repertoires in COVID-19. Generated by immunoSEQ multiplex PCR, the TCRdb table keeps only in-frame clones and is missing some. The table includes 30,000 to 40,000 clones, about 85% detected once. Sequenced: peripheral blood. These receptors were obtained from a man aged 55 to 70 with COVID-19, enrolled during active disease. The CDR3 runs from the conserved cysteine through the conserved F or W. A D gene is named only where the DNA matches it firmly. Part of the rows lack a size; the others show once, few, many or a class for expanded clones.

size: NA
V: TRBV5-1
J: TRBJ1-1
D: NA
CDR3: CASRIQGLAFF
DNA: TGCGCCAGCCGAATTCAGGGGCTGGCTTTCTTT

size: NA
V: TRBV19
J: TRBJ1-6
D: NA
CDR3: CASNGRANSPLHF
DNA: TGTGCCAGTAATGGCAGGGCTAATTCACCCCTCCACTTT

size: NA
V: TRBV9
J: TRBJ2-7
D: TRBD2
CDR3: CASSAGTSGYEQYF
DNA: TGTGCCAGCAGCGCCGGGACTAGCGGATACGAGCAGTACTTC

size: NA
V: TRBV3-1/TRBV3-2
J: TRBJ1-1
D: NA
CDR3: CASSQRLPQGITEAFF
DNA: TGTGCCAGCAGCCAACGCCTACCACAGGGAATCACTGAAGCTTTCTTT

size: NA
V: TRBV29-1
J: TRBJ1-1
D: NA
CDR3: CSVWGPAVEAFF
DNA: TGCAGCGTTTGGGGCCCGGCGGTTGAAGCTTTCTTT

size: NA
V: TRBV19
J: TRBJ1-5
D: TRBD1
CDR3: CASSITGTGAQPQHF
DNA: TGTGCCAGTAGTATAACCGGGACAGGAGCTCAGCCCCAGCATTTT

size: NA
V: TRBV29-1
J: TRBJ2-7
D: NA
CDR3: CSVGSDRAYEQYF
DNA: TGCAGCGTGGGGTCCGACAGAGCCTACGAGCAGTACTTC

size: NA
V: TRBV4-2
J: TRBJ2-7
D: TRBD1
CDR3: CASSQDKDRGSYEQYF
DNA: TGTGCCAGCAGCCAAGATAAAGACAGGGGCTCCTACGAGCAGTACTTC

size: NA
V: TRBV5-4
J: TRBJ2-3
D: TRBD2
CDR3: CASSFSGRPTDTQYF
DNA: TGTGCCAGCAGCTTTAGCGGGAGGCCCACAGATACGCAGTATTTT

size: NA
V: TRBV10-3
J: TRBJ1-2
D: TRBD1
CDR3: CAIRSQGDGYTF
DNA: TGTGCCATCAGGAGTCAGGGGGATGGCTACACCTTC

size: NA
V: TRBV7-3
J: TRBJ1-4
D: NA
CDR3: CASSLFGDEKLFF
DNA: TGTGCCAGCAGCTTATTTGGAGACGAAAAACTGTTTTTT

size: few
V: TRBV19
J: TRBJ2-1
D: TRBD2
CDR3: CASSIGSGRSDEQFF
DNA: TGTGCCAGTAGTATCGGTAGCGGGAGATCGGATGAGCAGTTCTTC

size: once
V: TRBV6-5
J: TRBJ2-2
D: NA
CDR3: CASSRGPGELFF
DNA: TGTGCCAGTTCTAGGGGTCCCGGGGAGCTGTTTTTT

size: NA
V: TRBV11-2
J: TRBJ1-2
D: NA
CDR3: CASSLDPAANYGYTF
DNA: TGTGCCAGCAGCTTAGACCCGGCGGCTAACTATGGCTACACCTTC

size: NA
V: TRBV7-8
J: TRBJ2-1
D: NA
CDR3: CASSLNTVNEQFF
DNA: TGTGCCAGCAGCTTAAATACAGTCAATGAGCAGTTCTTC

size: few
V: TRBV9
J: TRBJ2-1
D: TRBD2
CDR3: CASSVGAGGGYNEQFF
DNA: TGTGCCAGCAGCGTAGGGGCGGGAGGGGGTTACAATGAGCAGTTCTTC

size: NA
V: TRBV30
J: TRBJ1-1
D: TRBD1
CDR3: CAFYRGRLNTEAFF
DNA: TGTGCCTTTTACAGGGGGCGGCTGAACACTGAAGCTTTCTTT

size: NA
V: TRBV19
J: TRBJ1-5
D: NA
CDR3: CASSISVRQVGNQPQHF
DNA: TGTGCCAGTAGTATATCGGTTCGGCAGGTGGGTAATCAGCCCCAGCATTTT

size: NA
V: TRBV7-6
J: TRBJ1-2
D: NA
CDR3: CASSPASGYGYTF
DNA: TGTGCCAGCAGCCCCGCCTCGGGGTATGGCTACACCTTC

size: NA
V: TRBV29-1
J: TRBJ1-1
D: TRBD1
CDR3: CSAWTGVGTEAFF
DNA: TGCAGCGCCTGGACAGGGGTAGGCACTGAAGCTTTCTTT

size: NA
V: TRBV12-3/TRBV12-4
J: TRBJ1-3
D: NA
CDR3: CASRQGPSGPIYF
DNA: TGTGCCAGCAGACAGGGACCTTCAGGCCCCATATATTTT

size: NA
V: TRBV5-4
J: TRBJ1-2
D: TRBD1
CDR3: CASSSRDRASYGYTF
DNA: TGTGCCAGCAGCTCCCGGGACAGGGCGTCCTATGGCTACACCTTC